This T cell receptor beta chain stems from a study of cytomegalovirus exposure and HLA in healthy donors. Study-wide findings and caveats: The study designated 150 or so TCR beta chains cytomegalovirus-associated. Productive rates of about 90% or about 30% were seen for most TCR beta V segments in an earlier analysis. CMV serostatus alone was available as immune exposure information.

This clone was observed a few times. Its antigen is as yet unknown. Germline CDR1 is SGHTA and CDR2 is FQGNSA. V lost 7 bases to trimming and J lost 5 bases; unmatched junction nucleotides: 12. The CDR3 runs 15 residues. In the PCR, 60 Vbeta and 13 Jbeta primers were used. Some clones are missing from TCRdb's copy, which holds only in-frame ones; the method was immunoSEQ multiplex PCR. Of some 110,000 clones in the sample, over 60% were seen once. The chain employs TRBV7-2 and TRBJ2-5; 8 nucleotides line up with TRBD2. This TCR was sampled from a woman in her twenties or thirties in good health and CMV-seronegative. The material sequenced was PBMCs. For the CDR3, the DNA is TGTGCCAGCACCTCGGGCGGGAGGAGGAGGGAGACCCAGTACTTC. Amino acids: CASTSGGRRRETQYF.